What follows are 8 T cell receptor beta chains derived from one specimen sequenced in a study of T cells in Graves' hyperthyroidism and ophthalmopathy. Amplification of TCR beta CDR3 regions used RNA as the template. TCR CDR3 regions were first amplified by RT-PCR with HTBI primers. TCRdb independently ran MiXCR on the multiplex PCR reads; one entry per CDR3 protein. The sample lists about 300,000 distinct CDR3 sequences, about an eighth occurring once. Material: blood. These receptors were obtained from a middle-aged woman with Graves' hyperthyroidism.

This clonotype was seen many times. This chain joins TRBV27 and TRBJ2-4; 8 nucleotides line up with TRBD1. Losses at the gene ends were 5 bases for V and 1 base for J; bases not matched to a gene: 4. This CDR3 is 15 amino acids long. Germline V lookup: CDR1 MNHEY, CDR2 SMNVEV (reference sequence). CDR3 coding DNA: TGTGCCAGCAGTCCGAGACAGGGGGCCAAAAACATTCAGTACTTC. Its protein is CASSPRQGAKNIQYF.

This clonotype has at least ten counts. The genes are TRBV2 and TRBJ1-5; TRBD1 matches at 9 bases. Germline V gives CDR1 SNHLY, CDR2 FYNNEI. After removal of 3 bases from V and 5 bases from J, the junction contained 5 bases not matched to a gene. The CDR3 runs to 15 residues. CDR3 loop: CASSEVDRGHQPQHF. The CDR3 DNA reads TGTGCCAGCAGTGAGGTGGACAGGGGTCATCAGCCCCAGCATTTT.

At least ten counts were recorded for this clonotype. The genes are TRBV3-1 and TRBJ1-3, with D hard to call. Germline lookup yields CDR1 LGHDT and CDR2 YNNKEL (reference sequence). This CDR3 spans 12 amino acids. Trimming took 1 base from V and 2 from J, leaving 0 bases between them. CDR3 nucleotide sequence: TGTGCCAGCAGCCAAGCTGGAAACACCATATATTTT. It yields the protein CASSQAGNTIYF.

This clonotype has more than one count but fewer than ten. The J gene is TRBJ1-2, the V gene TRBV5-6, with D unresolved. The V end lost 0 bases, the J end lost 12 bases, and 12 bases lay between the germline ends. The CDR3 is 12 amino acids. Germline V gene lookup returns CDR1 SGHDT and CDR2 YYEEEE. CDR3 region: CASSLVRESHTF. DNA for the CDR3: TGTGCCAGCAGCTTGGTGAGGGAATCACACACCTTC.

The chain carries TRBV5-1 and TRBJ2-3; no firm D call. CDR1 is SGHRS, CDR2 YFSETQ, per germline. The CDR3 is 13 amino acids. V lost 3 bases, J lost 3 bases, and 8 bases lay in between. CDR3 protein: CASSSRVTDTQYF. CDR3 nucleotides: TGCGCCAGCAGCTCTAGGGTTACAGATACGCAGTATTTT.

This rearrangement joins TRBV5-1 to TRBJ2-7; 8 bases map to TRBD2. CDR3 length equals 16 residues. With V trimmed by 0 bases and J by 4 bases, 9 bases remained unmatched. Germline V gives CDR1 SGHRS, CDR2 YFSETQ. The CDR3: CASSLGPGGPIYEQYF. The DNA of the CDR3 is TGCGCCAGCAGCTTGGGTCCGGGAGGGCCGATTTACGAGCAGTACTTC.

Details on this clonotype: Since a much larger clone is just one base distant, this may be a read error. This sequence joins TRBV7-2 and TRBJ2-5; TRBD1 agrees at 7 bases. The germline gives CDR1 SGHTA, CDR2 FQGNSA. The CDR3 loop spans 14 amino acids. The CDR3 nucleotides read TGTGCCGGCAGCTTAGGGACAGATAAAGAGACCCAGTACTTC. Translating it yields CAGSLGTDKETQYF.

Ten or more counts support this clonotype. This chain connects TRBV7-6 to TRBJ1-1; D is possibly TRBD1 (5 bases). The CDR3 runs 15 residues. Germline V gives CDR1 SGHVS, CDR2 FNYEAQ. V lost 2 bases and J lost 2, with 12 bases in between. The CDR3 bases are TGTGCCAGCAGCTTAAGTCCCGGGGGTAACACTGAAGCTTTCTTT. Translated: CASSLSPGGNTEAFF.